Listed below are T cell receptor beta chains from one sample, sequenced in a study of blood T cell repertoires in COVID-19. The assay was immunoSEQ multiplex PCR, and TCRdb's table has in-frame clones only and misses some. The sample has nearly 350,000 clones, around 88% seen once. Material: peripheral blood. The source is a man between 25 and 39 years old with active or convalescent COVID-19. Each CDR3 is given with its conserved first and last residue. A D gene is named only where the DNA matches it firmly.

J gene	V gene	D gene	CDR3 DNA	CDR3 protein
TRBJ2-5	TRBV19	.	TGTGCCAGTAGTATGACTGGCGTGTTGGAGACCCAGTACTTC	CASSMTGVLETQYF
TRBJ2-7	TRBV30	.	TGTGCCTGGAGTGAGGAGGTAGTAAGCGAGCAGTACTTC	CAWSEEVVSEQYF
TRBJ2-5	TRBV3-1/TRBV3-2	TRBD2	TGTGCCAGCAGCCCCTTAGAAGCGGGGGTCCCTCAAGAGACCCAGTACTTC	CASSPLEAGVPQETQYF
TRBJ2-1	TRBV9	TRBD2	TGTGCCAGCAACATCGGGACTAGCGGGTTCCATGAGCAGTTCTTC	CASNIGTSGFHEQFF
TRBJ2-1	TRBV19	TRBD1	TGTGCCAGTCATCTGGGGACAGGGACCTACAATGAGCAGTTCTTC	CASHLGTGTYNEQFF
TRBJ1-2	TRBV2	.	TGTGCCGAACAGGGTGACTATGGCTACACCTTC	CAEQGDYGYTF
TRBJ2-2	TRBV18	TRBD1	TGTGCCAGCTCGCCAAGGACAGGCGGCTTAAACACCGGGGAGCTGTTTTTT	CASSPRTGGLNTGELFF
TRBJ2-1	TRBV29-1	.	TGCAGCTTTGTAAAGCGGGATGAGCAGTTCTTC	CSFVKRDEQFF
TRBJ2-5	TRBV10-3	TRBD2	TGTGCCATCAGTGAGTCGAGAGGAGCGGGGGCCCAAGAGACCCAGTACTTC	CAISESRGAGAQETQYF
TRBJ1-4	TRBV5-4	.	TGTGCCAGCAGCTGGGGAGTGTCGACTAATGAAAAACTGTTTTTT	CASSWGVSTNEKLFF
TRBJ1-1	TRBV4-1	.	TGCGCCAGCAGCCCCTACCAGGGGCCCAACACTGAAGCTTTCTTT	CASSPYQGPNTEAFF
TRBJ1-2	TRBV19	TRBD1	TGTGCCAGTAGTACGACAGGGGCGGGCTATGGCTACACCTTC	CASSTTGAGYGYTF
TRBJ2-5	TRBV4-3	.	TGCGCCAGCAGCCAAGATAACATTAGCTGCCAAGAGACCCAGTACTTC	CASSQDNISCQETQYF
TRBJ2-3	TRBV7-6	TRBD2	TGTGCCAGCAGCTTGGGACTAGCGGGGGGCACAGATACGCAGTATTTT	CASSLGLAGGTDTQYF
TRBJ2-7	TRBV18	TRBD1	TGTGCCAGCTCACCACTGGGGCAGGGGGCCGACGAGCAGTACTTC	CASSPLGQGADEQYF
TRBJ2-3	TRBV30	TRBD2	TGTGCCTTCAGATCGCTTCTCGGACTAGCGGGGGGAGGGTACAGCACAGATACGCAGTATTTT	CAFRSLLGLAGGGYSTDTQYF
TRBJ2-1	TRBV7-3	TRBD2	TGTGCCAGCAGCTTAACCGGACTAGCGGGGACTAATGAGCAGTTCTTC	CASSLTGLAGTNEQFF
TRBJ2-7	TRBV4-3	.	TGCGCCAGCAGCCAAGAGAGAGGCGCTTTTACACCCTACGAGCAGTACTTC	CASSQERGAFTPYEQYF
TRBJ2-7	TRBV5-6	.	TGTGCCAGCAGCCGAGAGGCCGGTCTCAACGAGCAGTACTTC	CASSREAGLNEQYF
TRBJ1-1	TRBV6-6	.	TGTGCCAGCAGCCCGAACGGGGGAGTAGAAGAAGCTTTCTTT	CASSPNGGVEEAFF
TRBJ1-1	TRBV2	TRBD1	TGTGCCAGCAATATAATACAGGGGGCGGTGGCTTTCTTT	CASNIIQGAVAFF
TRBJ2-3	TRBV4-3	.	TGCGCCAGCAGCCAAGAAGAGGGAAGCACAGATACGCAGTATTTT	CASSQEEGSTDTQYF
TRBJ2-5	TRBV7-2	TRBD2	TGTGCCAGCAGTAGCGGGGGGGGACAAGAGACCCAGTACTTC	CASSSGGGQETQYF
TRBJ1-4	TRBV5-1	.	TGCGCCAGCAGCTTGCAGGGGAACGAAAAACTGTTTTTT	CASSLQGNEKLFF
TRBJ1-6	TRBV11-3	.	TGTGCCAGCAGCCTGGGAGGTGTCGGTAATTCACCCCTCCACTTT	CASSLGGVGNSPLHF
TRBJ1-2	TRBV30	.	TGTGCCTGGAGCGACGACGGTGGCAGGGTAGACTATGGCTACACCTTC	CAWSDDGGRVDYGYTF
TRBJ2-7	TRBV11-3	.	TGTGCCAGCAGTGGACACAACTACGAGCAGTACTTC	CASSGHNYEQYF